This TCR beta chain comes out of a study of monozygotic twins with cystic fibrosis. This clone was detected only a few times. CDR3 length equals 16 residues. Trimming removed 0 bases from V and 0 bases from J; junction bases left unmatched: 5. Germline loops: CDR1 MNHEY, CDR2 SMNVEV (reference sequence). Assay: immunoSEQ multiplex PCR; the TCRdb copy retains only in-frame clones and omits some. The sample records roughly 14,000 clones, about 98% being singletons. This receptor was obtained from a girl aged 2-9 years with cystic fibrosis. The V and J genes are TRBV27 and TRBJ2-7; the match to TRBD2 covers 7 bases. The sample taken for sequencing was blood. In nucleotides, the CDR3 is TGTGCCAGCAGTTTATCGATCACTAGCGCCTCCTACGAGCAGTACTTC. Amino acids: CASSLSITSASYEQYF.